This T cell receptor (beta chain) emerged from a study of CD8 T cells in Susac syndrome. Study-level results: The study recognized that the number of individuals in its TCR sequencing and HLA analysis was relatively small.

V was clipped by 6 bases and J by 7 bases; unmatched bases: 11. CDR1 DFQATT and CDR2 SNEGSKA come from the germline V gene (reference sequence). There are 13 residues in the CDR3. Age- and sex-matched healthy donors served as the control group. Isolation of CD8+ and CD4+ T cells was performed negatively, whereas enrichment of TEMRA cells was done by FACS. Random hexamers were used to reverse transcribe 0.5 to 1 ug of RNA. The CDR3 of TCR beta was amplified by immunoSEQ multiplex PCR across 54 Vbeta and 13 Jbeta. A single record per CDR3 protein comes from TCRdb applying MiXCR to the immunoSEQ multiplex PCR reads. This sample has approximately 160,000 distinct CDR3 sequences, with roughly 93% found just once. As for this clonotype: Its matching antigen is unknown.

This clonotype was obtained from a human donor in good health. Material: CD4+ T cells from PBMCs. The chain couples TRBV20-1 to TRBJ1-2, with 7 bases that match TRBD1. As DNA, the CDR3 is TGCAGTGCCCTAAGATCGACAGGGTTTGGCTACACCTTC. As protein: CSALRSTGFGYTF.